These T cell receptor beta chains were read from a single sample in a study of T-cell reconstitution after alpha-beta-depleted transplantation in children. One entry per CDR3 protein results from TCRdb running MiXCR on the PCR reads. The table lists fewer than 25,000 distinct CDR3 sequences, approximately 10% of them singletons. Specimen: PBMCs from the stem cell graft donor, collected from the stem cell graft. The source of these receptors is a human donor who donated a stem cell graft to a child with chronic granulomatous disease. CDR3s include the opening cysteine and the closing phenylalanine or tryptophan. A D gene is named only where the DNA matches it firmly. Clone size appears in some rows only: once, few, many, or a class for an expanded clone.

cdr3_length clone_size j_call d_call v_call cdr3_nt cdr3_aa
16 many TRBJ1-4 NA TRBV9 TGTGCCAGCAGCGTAGCCGCGCACCCAACTAATGAAAAACTGTTTTTT CASSVAAHPTNEKLFF
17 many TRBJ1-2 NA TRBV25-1 TGTGCCAGCAGTGAGAAGCTGAACGGATATGGGGTCTATGGCTACACCTTC CASSEKLNGYGVYGYTF
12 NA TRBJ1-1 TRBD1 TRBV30 TGTGCCTGGAGTACGACAGGGACTGAAGCTTTCTTT CAWSTTGTEAFF
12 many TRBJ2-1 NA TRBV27 TGTGCCAGCAGTTTTGAAGGAAATGAGCAGTTCTTC CASSFEGNEQFF
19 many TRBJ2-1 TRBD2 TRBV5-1 TGCGCCAGCAGCTTGGGGTTTTTACTAGCGGGAGATGCCTACAATGAGCAGTTCTTC CASSLGFLLAGDAYNEQFF
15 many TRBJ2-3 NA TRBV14 TGTGCCAGCAGCCCCTATTCTACAATCACAGATACGCAGTATTTT CASSPYSTITDTQYF
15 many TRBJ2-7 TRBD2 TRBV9 TGTGCCAGCAGCGTAGAGGCGGGGGGCGGGCACGAGCAGTACTTC CASSVEAGGGHEQYF
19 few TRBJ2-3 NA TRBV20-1 TGCAGTGTCCGGGCATCTGTACCGGGACCATCCTCAAAACCAGATACGCAGTATTTT CSVRASVPGPSSKPDTQYF
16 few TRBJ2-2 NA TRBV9 TGTGCCAGCAGCCTCGTGGCGACTTGGGGAACCGGGGAGCTGTTTTTT CASSLVATWGTGELFF
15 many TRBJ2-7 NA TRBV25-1 TGTGCCAGCAGTGAATTCGGAGAAACATCCTACGAGCAGTACTTC CASSEFGETSYEQYF
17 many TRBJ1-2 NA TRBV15 TGTGCCACCAGCAGGCTGGGGACCGGGTTTGGTAACTATGGCTACACCTTC CATSRLGTGFGNYGYTF
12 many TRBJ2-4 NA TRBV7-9 TGTGCCAGCAGCTTTCCCGGGGACATTCAGTACTTC CASSFPGDIQYF
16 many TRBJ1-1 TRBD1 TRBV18 TGTGCCAGCTCAATCGGATCCGGGACAGTACACACTGAAGCTTTCTTT CASSIGSGTVHTEAFF
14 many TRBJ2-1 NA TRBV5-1 TGCGCCAGCAGCTTGGGGATGGGGCGCGATGAGCAGTTCTTC CASSLGMGRDEQFF
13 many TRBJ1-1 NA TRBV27 TGTGCCAGCAGTTCCCGACCGAACACTGAAGCTTTCTTT CASSSRPNTEAFF
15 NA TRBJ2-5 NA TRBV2 TGTGCCAGCAGTGAAGGGGCAGGGGACTCGGAGACCCAGTACTTC CASSEGAGDSETQYF
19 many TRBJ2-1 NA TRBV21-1 TGTGCCAGCAGCACTCCTGAGGATGGGACAGGGGGCTTAGGCAATGAGCAGTTCTTC CASSTPEDGTGGLGNEQFF
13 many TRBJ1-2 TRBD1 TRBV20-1 TGCAGTGCTAGAGATGTGACAGGGGTTGGCTACACCTTC CSARDVTGVGYTF
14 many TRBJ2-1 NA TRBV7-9 TGTGCCAGCAGCGGGAACACCTCCTACAATGAGCAGTTCTTC CASSGNTSYNEQFF
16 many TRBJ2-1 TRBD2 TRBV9 TGTGCCAGCAGCGTAGGGGGACTAGCGGTTTTCAATGAGCAGTTCTTC CASSVGGLAVFNEQFF
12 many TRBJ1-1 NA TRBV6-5 TGTGCCAGCAGTCCCTCAGCAGCGGGCGCTTTCTTT CASSPSAAGAFF
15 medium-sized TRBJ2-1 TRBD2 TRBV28 TGTGCCAGCACACCCTTGAGCGGGAGTCCCAATGAGCAGTTCTTC CASTPLSGSPNEQFF
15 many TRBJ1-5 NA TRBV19 TGTGCCAGTAGTCGGGACCGTTCAGGTCATCAGCCCCAGCATTTT CASSRDRSGHQPQHF
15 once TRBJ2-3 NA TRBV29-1 TGCAGCGTTGGCATACAGGAGTCTAGGGCGGATACGCAGTATTTT CSVGIQESRADTQYF
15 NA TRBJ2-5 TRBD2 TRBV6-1 TGTGCCAGCAGTCAAGCGGGACCATCATGGGAGACCCAGTACTTC CASSQAGPSWETQYF
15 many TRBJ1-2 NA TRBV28 TGTGCCAGCAGTTTTGTAGGGGCCGTTGGCTATGGCTACACCTTC CASSFVGAVGYGYTF
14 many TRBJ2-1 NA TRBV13 TGTGCCAGCAGCTTGGGTAGTACTTACAATGAGCAGTTCTTC CASSLGSTYNEQFF
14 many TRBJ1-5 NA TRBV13 TGTGCCAGCAGCTTAAGGTCGGCGCAACAGCCCCAGCATTTT CASSLRSAQQPQHF
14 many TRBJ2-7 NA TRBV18 TGTGCCAGCTCACCTCAGGAGAGCTCCTACGAGCAGTACTTC CASSPQESSYEQYF
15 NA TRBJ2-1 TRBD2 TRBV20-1 TGCAGTGCTAGAGATCCCGCGGGAGGGGGCGGTGAGCAGTTCTTC CSARDPAGGGGEQFF
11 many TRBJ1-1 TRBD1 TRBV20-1 TGCAGTGCTTCCGGACAGGGAGGGTTATACTTT CSASGQGGLYF
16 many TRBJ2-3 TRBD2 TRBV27 TGTGCCAGCAGTTCGTGGACTAGCGGGAGTACAGATACGCAGTATTTT CASSSWTSGSTDTQYF
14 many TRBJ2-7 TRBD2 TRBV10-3 TGTGCCCCACCGGGACTAGCCACCCCCTACGAGCAGTACTTC CAPPGLATPYEQYF
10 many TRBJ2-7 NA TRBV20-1 TGCAGTGCTAGTTCCTACGAGCAGTACTTC CSASSYEQYF
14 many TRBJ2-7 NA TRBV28 TGTGCCAGCAGTTTATTATGGATCTCTCGCGAGCAGTACTTC CASSLLWISREQYF
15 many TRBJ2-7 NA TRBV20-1 TGCAGTGCTAGAGATCTCGAGCTAAGCTCCTACGAGCAGTACTTC CSARDLELSSYEQYF